The 26 T cell receptor beta chains listed next were all sequenced from one sample in a study of breast tumors, draining lymph nodes, adjacent tissues (dated by TCRdb to between 2015 and 2016). Lymph node samples came from the axillary draining lymph nodes of breast cancer patients. Library method: multiplex PCR. The data were produced on an Illumina HiSeq 2000. TCRdb reprocessing: public reads trimmed at Q25 with fastp, clones called with MiXCR, in-frame beta chains kept. Rows merge per CDR3 protein into single entries with the most common DNA and genes. The sample yields a few hundred thousand distinct CDR3 sequences; about 34% were counted once. The ten largest clones represent 3% to 4% of the sample. Input material: axillary lymph node tissue. The source is a female donor with breast cancer. Some clones in this sample may be carry-over from other donors' samples.

This clonotype showed up many times. This chain joins TRBV7-9 and TRBJ1-2, with D perhaps matching TRBD1 (6 bases). The germline gives CDR1 SEHNR, CDR2 FQNEAQ (reference sequence). This CDR3 spans 11 amino acids. Between the trimmed V and J ends, which lost 5 bases and 10 bases, there was a span of 11 bases. CDR3: CASSVGTIYTF. In DNA, the CDR3 is TGTGCCAGCAGCGTCGGGACAATCTACACCTTC.

This clonotype was recorded only once. Given a much more abundant clone one base away, this may be a read error. The chain links TRBV7-3 to TRBJ2-1, with D maybe TRBD1 (7 bases). Germline V CDR1 and CDR2: SGHTA, FQGTGA. The CDR3 covers 12 residues. With 5 bases removed from V and 8 bases from J, the gap between germline ends came to 10 bases. The CDR3 DNA is TGTGCCAGCAGCCCAGGGGGGCATGAGCAGTTCTTC. Its translation: CASSPGGHEQFF.

This clonotype was seen many times. The chain employs TRBV30 and TRBJ1-5; D is uncertain. V lost 4 bases and J lost 1, with 8 bases in between. This CDR3 is 13 amino acids long. The V gene's germline CDR1 is GTSNPN and CDR2 SVGIG (reference sequence). The CDR3 protein is CAWTGQSNQPQHF. The CDR3 DNA follows: TGTGCCTGGACTGGGCAGAGCAATCAGCCCCAGCATTTT.

This clonotype was recorded many times. The V gene is TRBV15, the J gene TRBJ1-2; tentative D call: TRBD1 (6 bases). This CDR3 has 15 amino acids. CDR1 and CDR2 from the germline V gene are LNHNV and YYDKDF (reference sequence). Deletions cut 2 bases from V and 6 bases from J, with 16 bases between. The CDR3 bases are TGTGCCACCAGCAGATCCATCGCGGGGGGCGATGGCTACACCTTC. This sequence encodes CATSRSIAGGDGYTF.

V gene TRBV19 combines with J gene TRBJ2-2, with D possibly being TRBD1 or TRBD2 (5 bases each). The germline V gene encodes CDR1 LNHDA and CDR2 SQIVND (reference sequence). The CDR3 consists of 13 residues. Trimming left V 5 bases short and J 1 base short, with 5 bases between. The chain's CDR3 is CASSGGNTGELFF. The CDR3 nucleotides read TGTGCCAGTAGTGGGGGGAACACCGGGGAGCTGTTTTTT.

The J gene is TRBJ2-5, the V gene TRBV6-6; D is possibly TRBD1 (5 bases). V lost 4 bases and J lost 4, with 10 bases in between. Per the germline V gene, CDR1 is MNHNY and CDR2 is SVGAGI (reference sequence). This CDR3 region has 13 residues. CDR3 nucleotides: TGTGCCAGCAGTTTCCAGGGCAGAGAGACCCAGTACTTC. Translation: CASSFQGRETQYF.

This clonotype has only one observation. Possible read error: a much larger clone is one base away. Given the absence of the conserved phenylalanine or tryptophan at the CDR3 end, a read error is likely. This chain uses TRBV11-1 with TRBJ1-5; D remains unclear. The CDR3 is 14 residues long. The germline V gene encodes CDR1 SGHAT and CDR2 FQDESV (reference sequence). Trimming stripped 4 bases from V and 3 bases from J, with 10 bases between. CDR3 amino acids: CASSSSGPNQPQHL. CDR3 nucleotides: TGTGCCAGCAGCTCTTCCGGGCCCAATCAGCCCCAGCATCTT.

The chain has TRBV29-1 and TRBJ1-5; 9 nucleotides line up with TRBD1. The CDR3 loop spans 17 amino acids. V shed 6 bases, J shed 3 bases, and the junction held 15 bases outside the gene matches. Germline V gene data show CDR1 as SQVTM and CDR2 as ANQGSEA. As DNA, the CDR3 is TGCAGCGTGGAGCCTAAGGTGACAGGGGGTTACAATCAGCCCCAGCATTTT. It specifies CSVEPKVTGGYNQPQHF.

This clonotype was seen many times. The chain links TRBV14 to TRBJ2-2; D unclear. V lost 2 bases, J lost 8 bases, and 6 bases lay in between. CDR1 and CDR2 from the germline V gene are SGHDN and FVKESK. The CDR3 is made up of 12 amino acids. Here the CDR3 reads CASSQTRGELFF. The CDR3 nucleotides read TGTGCCAGCAGCCAAACCCGAGGGGAGCTGTTTTTT.

This clonotype was seen repeatedly, ten times or more. The rearrangement joins TRBV10-3 to TRBJ2-7, with 11 bases identical to TRBD2. CDR3 size: 17 residues. After removal of 0 bases from V and 1 base from J, the junction contained 5 bases not matched to a gene. Germline V gene data show CDR1 as ENHRY and CDR2 as SYGVKD. The CDR3: CAISESKTSGGSYEQYF. DNA for the CDR3: TGTGCCATCAGTGAGTCCAAAACTAGCGGGGGATCCTACGAGCAGTACTTC.

This clonotype was found many times. The CDR3: CASGRSPKGGEQFF. For the CDR3, the DNA is TGTGCCAGCGGTCGATCACCAAAAGGGGGTGAGCAGTTCTTC. The V call is TRBV12-3 or TRBV12-4, the J call TRBJ2-1, with D perhaps matching TRBD1 (6 bases). V was shortened by 8 bases and J by 9 bases, with 20 bases between the two germline ends. The CDR3 sequence is 14 residues long.

Many counts were recorded for this clonotype. The chain uses TRBV5-1 and TRBJ2-3; the D call may be TRBD1 or TRBD2 (6 bases each). This CDR3 has 18 amino acids. Germline loops: CDR1 SGHRS, CDR2 YFSETQ. Trimming took 7 bases from V and 4 from J, leaving 28 bases between them. For the CDR3, the DNA is TGCGCCAGCTCGATCCTAGTGGGGGGCCCCACAGGAGCAGATACGCAGTATTTT. It encodes CASSILVGGPTGADTQYF.

This chain uses TRBV28 with TRBJ1-2; D not resolved. Germline CDR1 is MDHEN and CDR2 is SYDVKM. V was trimmed by 3 bases and J by 4 bases, leaving 15 bases between them. CDR3 length: 15 amino acids. CDR3 DNA: TGTGCCAGCAGTTTTTCTCCCTCGGACGTCTATGGCTACACCTTC. This sequence encodes CASSFSPSDVYGYTF.

This chain uses TRBV7-9 with TRBJ2-3, with 9 positions matching TRBD1. Germline loops: CDR1 SEHNR, CDR2 FQNEAQ (reference sequence). V lost 1 base and J lost 2; bases outside the gene matches: 4. This CDR3 contains 16 residues. This chain's CDR3 is CASSLGQGVHTDTQYF. The CDR3 nucleotides are TGTGCCAGCAGCTTAGGACAGGGGGTTCACACAGATACGCAGTATTTT.

On this clonotype itself: A read error may be the cause here, since a much bigger clone is one base away. This sequence joins TRBV6-1 and TRBJ1-5; 8 nucleotides match TRBD1. The germline V gene has CDR1 MNHNS and CDR2 SASEGT. The ends lost 1 base at V and 4 bases at J; junction bases unmatched: 9. This CDR3 is built from 17 residues. CDR3: CASSEGGQAIGNQPQHF. The CDR3 DNA is TGTGCCAGCAGTGAAGGGGGACAGGCTATAGGGAATCAGCCCCAGCATTTT.

This clonotype has ten or more counts. DNA for the CDR3: TGCAGTGCTAGTCTTCAGTACAATGAGCAGTTCTTC. Translation gives CSASLQYNEQFF. The J gene is TRBJ2-1, the V gene TRBV20-1, with D unresolved. Deletions cut 3 bases from V and 4 bases from J, with 7 bases between. The CDR3 has 12 residues. Germline-derived CDR1 and CDR2 are DFQATT and SNEGSKA (reference sequence).

This clonotype was counted a single time. J is TRBJ2-7 and V is TRBV15; 8 nucleotides align to TRBD1. V dropped 0 bases and J dropped 4; count of bases not matched to a gene: 5. Germline CDR1 and CDR2: LNHNV and YYDKDF (reference sequence). The CDR3 length is 15 residues. The chain's CDR3 is CATSRDPRTGYEQYF. CDR3 in DNA: TGTGCCACCAGCAGAGATCCCCGGACAGGGTACGAGCAGTACTTC.

This clonotype came up many times. This sequence joins TRBV11-3 and TRBJ2-3; tentative D call: TRBD2 (5 bases). CDR3 length: 16 amino acids. V was trimmed by 1 base and J by 1 base, leaving 12 bases between them. Germline V gene lookup returns CDR1 SGHNT and CDR2 YENEEA. CDR3 residues: CASSLADEGGTDTQYF. The CDR3, as DNA: TGTGCCAGCAGCTTAGCTGATGAGGGTGGCACAGATACGCAGTATTTT.

This clonotype was seen many times. The chain carries TRBV5-1 and TRBJ2-5; TRBD1 matches 8 bases. The germline CDR1 and CDR2 sequences are SGHRS and YFSETQ. This CDR3 is built from 16 residues. Trimming took 4 bases from V and 4 from J; bases not matched to a gene: 12. DNA for the CDR3: TGCGCCAGCAGCCCGAGGACAGGGTCTAGGGGAGAGACCCAGTACTTC. It encodes CASSPRTGSRGETQYF.

The chain carries TRBV6-5 and TRBJ1-1; D might be TRBD1 (5 bases). The CDR3 is made up of 14 amino acids. V was cut by 7 bases and J by 4 bases, with 16 bases left in between. The V gene's germline CDR1 is MNHEY and CDR2 SVGAGI. CDR3 protein: CASTIRVGRTEAFF. The CDR3 coding sequence is TGTGCCAGCACCATAAGGGTGGGGCGCACTGAAGCTTTCTTT.

This rearrangement joins TRBV20-1 to TRBJ2-6, with TRBD2 identical over 16 bases. From germline, CDR1 is DFQATT and CDR2 SNEGSKA (reference sequence). Trimming removed 1 base from V and 4 bases from J; junction bases left unmatched: 19. This CDR3 is built from 23 residues. This chain's CDR3 is CSARGQMNTGTSGGDVGANVLTF. The CDR3 DNA reads as TGCAGTGCTAGAGGACAGATGAACACCGGGACTAGCGGGGGGGACGTGGGGGCCAACGTCCTGACTTTC.

The rearrangement uses TRBV20-1 and TRBJ2-2; 7 nucleotides line up with TRBD2. CDR3 length: 18 residues. Germline lookup yields CDR1 DFQATT and CDR2 SNEGSKA (reference sequence). Unmatched junction bases numbered 11, after V lost 0 bases and J lost 1 base. CDR3 sequence reads: CSARDRWTRTGNTGELFF. CDR3 coding DNA: TGCAGTGCTAGAGATCGTTGGACTAGAACGGGGAACACCGGGGAGCTGTTTTTT.

This clonotype has ten or more counts. The CDR3 here is CASSQDRGGQETQYF. Here the CDR3 DNA reads TGTGCCAGCAGCCAAGATAGAGGGGGACAAGAGACCCAGTACTTC. The V gene is TRBV3-1, the J gene TRBJ2-5, with D possibly being TRBD1 (6 bases). Germline values: CDR1 LGHDT, CDR2 YNNKEL (reference sequence). Trimming cost V 0 bases and J 2 bases, with 10 bases left between them. This CDR3 region has 15 residues.

A few counts support this clonotype. V and J are TRBV10-1 and TRBJ2-2; a possible D gene is TRBD1 (5 bases). V shed 6 bases and J shed 8 bases, with 16 bases lying between them. Germline lookup yields CDR1 WNHNN and CDR2 SYGVQD (reference sequence). The CDR3 extends over 14 amino acids. As DNA, the CDR3 is TGCGCCAGCAGCCTCCGAAGGGGCGCTGGGGAGCTGTTTTTT. Translation gives CASSLRRGAGELFF.

This clonotype was counted between two and nine times. The V call is TRBV5-4, the J call TRBJ2-3; no clear D gene. The CDR3 contains 11 residues. V lost 0 bases and J 11 bases, leaving 7 bases between the germline ends. Germline CDR1 and CDR2: SGHNT and YYREEE (reference sequence). The CDR3 loop is CASSLGLRQYF. For the CDR3, the DNA is TGTGCCAGCAGCTTGGGGTTGAGGCAGTATTTT.

Only one count was recorded for this clonotype. Without the conserved terminal phenylalanine or tryptophan, this CDR3 likely stems from a read error. The limits of the CDR3 on the DNA are not certain, so only TCRdb's listed CDR3 is given. The V gene is TRBV11-2, the J gene TRBJ1-2. Germline-derived CDR1 and CDR2 are SGHAT and FQNNGV. A total of 13 residues make up the CDR3, ends included. CDR3 sequence: CASSLAVTSAYSY.